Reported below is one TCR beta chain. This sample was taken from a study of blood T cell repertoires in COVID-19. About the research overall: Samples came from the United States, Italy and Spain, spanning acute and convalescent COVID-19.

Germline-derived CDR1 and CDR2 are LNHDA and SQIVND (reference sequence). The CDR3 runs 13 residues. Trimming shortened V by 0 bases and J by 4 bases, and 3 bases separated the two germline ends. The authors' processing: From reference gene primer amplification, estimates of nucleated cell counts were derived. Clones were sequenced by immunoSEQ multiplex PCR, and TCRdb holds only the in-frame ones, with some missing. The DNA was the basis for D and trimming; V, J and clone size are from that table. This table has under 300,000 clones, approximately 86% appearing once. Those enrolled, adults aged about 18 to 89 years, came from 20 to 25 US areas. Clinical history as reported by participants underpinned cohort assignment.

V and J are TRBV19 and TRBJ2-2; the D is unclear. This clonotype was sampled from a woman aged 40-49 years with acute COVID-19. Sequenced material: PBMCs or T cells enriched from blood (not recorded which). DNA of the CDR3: TGTGCCAGTAGTATAGATATCACCGGGGAGCTGTTTTTT. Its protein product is CASSIDITGELFF.